These 27 T cell receptor beta chains were all obtained from the same sample, sequenced in a study of T cell responses to AZD1222 COVID-19 vaccine. TCRdb's table, derived via immunoSEQ multiplex PCR, lists solely in-frame clones and lacks some. The data contain roughly 150,000 clones, 80% to 95% of them singletons. Sequenced here: peripheral blood, sampled on day 0 of AZD1222 vaccination. These receptors all come from an adult in good health.

The chain carries TRBV30 and TRBJ1-3; no clear D gene. The CDR3 loop spans 15 amino acids. The V gene lost 1 base and the J gene lost 0 bases, with 10 bases spanning the gap. Germline loops: CDR1 GTSNPN, CDR2 SVGIG (reference sequence). The CDR3 region is CAWSEGAYSGNTIYF. The CDR3 DNA is TGTGCCTGGAGTGAAGGAGCCTACTCTGGAAACACCATATATTTT.

The chain employs TRBV5-1 and TRBJ2-1; D perhaps matches TRBD2 (5 bases). With 0 bases removed from V and 0 bases from J, the gap between germline ends came to 10 bases. The CDR3 extends over 16 amino acids. Germline-derived CDR1 and CDR2 are SGHRS and YFSETQ. In nucleotides, the CDR3 is TGCGCCAGCAGCTTGGAGGACTTCGTCTCCTACAATGAGCAGTTCTTC. Translating it yields CASSLEDFVSYNEQFF.

V gene TRBV3-1 (or the pseudogene TRBV3-2) combines with J gene TRBJ2-2; TRBD1 matches at 10 bases. Germline trimming cut 4 bases from V and 6 bases from J; bases unmatched to any gene: 8. CDR1 LGHDT and CDR2 YNNKEL come from the germline V gene (reference sequence). The CDR3 has 16 residues. The CDR3 sequence: CASSPGQGIEAGELFF. CDR3 DNA: TGTGCCAGCAGCCCGGGACAGGGGATTGAAGCCGGGGAGCTGTTTTTT.

This chain connects TRBV7-9 to TRBJ2-7; TRBD1 or TRBD2 may be the D gene (5 bases each). CDR3 length: 12 residues. Germline V gene lookup returns CDR1 SEHNR and CDR2 FQNEAQ (reference sequence). V was pared by 8 bases and J by 7 bases, with 15 bases between. Here the CDR3 reads CASDGGRVEQYF. CDR3 sequence (DNA): TGTGCCAGCGATGGGGGACGGGTAGAGCAGTACTTC.

The chain couples TRBV5-1 to TRBJ1-1; weak D call: TRBD1 (5 bases). This CDR3 comprises 14 residues. V lost 0 bases to trimming and J lost 6 bases, with 12 bases between them. Germline lookup yields CDR1 SGHRS and CDR2 YFSETQ. Here the CDR3 DNA reads TGCGCCAGCAGCTTGGTATCGGGGGACGCTGAAGCTTTCTTT. Protein: CASSLVSGDAEAFF.

V gene TRBV19 combines with J gene TRBJ2-6; 7 positions match TRBD1. The V segment lost 8 bases and the J segment 4 bases; nucleotides outside the gene matches: 11. Germline CDR1 is LNHDA and CDR2 is SQIVND (reference sequence). The CDR3 is made up of 16 amino acids. The CDR3 region is CASVRDSAPGANVLTF. For the CDR3, the DNA is TGTGCCAGTGTCCGGGACAGCGCTCCCGGGGCCAACGTCCTGACTTTC.

This clone was observed a single time. CDR3 bases: TGTGCCAGCAGCCTGAAGTGTGAGTATGGTTACACCTTC. It translates to CASSLKCEYGYTF. The chain couples TRBV12-1 to TRBJ1-2. TRBV12-1 is a pseudogene locus. The CDR3 has 13 amino acids.

This clone was picked up one time. CDR3 protein: CASRDELSAFF. CDR3 nucleotide sequence: TGTGCCAGCAGGGATGAGTTGAGCGCTTTCTTT. J is TRBJ1-1 and V is TRBV3-1 (or the pseudogene TRBV3-2); D unresolved. This CDR3 comprises 11 residues. With 6 bases removed from V and 11 bases from J, the gap between germline ends came to 13 bases. Germline CDR1 LGHDT, CDR2 YNNKEL (reference sequence).

The chain couples TRBV5-1 to TRBJ1-2; D not certain. This CDR3 spans 13 amino acids. Trimming left V 0 bases short and J 4 bases short, with 7 bases between. Germline CDR1 is SGHRS and CDR2 is YFSETQ. CDR3 nucleotide sequence: TGCGCCAGCAGCTTGGGCTCAGGCTATGGCTACACCTTC. Residues: CASSLGSGYGYTF.

J is TRBJ1-1 and V is TRBV3-1 (or the pseudogene TRBV3-2); possible D gene TRBD1, 5 bases. The CDR3 runs 15 residues. Trimming took off 2 bases at V and 2 bases at J, with 12 bases between the two ends. Germline V gene data show CDR1 as LGHDT and CDR2 as YNNKEL (reference sequence). CDR3 sequence (DNA): TGTGCCAGCAGCCAACCTTTCGGGGGAAACACTGAAGCTTTCTTT. Amino acids: CASSQPFGGNTEAFF.

The V gene is TRBV2, the J gene TRBJ1-1, with 7 positions matching TRBD1. The V and J ends lost 9 bases and 1 base, in that order; junction bases with no gene match: 5. Germline CDR1 and CDR2: SNHLY and FYNNEI. This CDR3 has 13 residues. CDR3 in DNA: TGTGCCAGTGCAGGGGGACCGAACACTGAAGCTTTCTTT. Protein: CASAGGPNTEAFF.

This clone appeared a single time. V usage is TRBV2 and J usage is TRBJ2-1; no firm D call. The germline CDR1 and CDR2 sequences are SNHLY and FYNNEI. The V gene lost 3 bases and the J gene lost 9 bases, with 15 bases spanning the gap. The CDR3 has 14 residues. CDR3 in DNA: TGTGCCAGCAGTGAGGGCAACCGGGCCGCTGAGCAGTTCTTC. Translated: CASSEGNRAAEQFF.

This chain uses TRBV7-3 with TRBJ1-4, with 11 bases lining up with TRBD1. CDR1 is SGHTA, CDR2 FQGTGA, per germline. The CDR3 sequence is 15 residues long. V lost 4 bases to trimming and J lost 3 bases; unmatched junction nucleotides: 1. DNA for the CDR3: TGTGCCAGCAGCTCGGGACAGGGGGCTAATGAAAAACTGTTTTTT. Its protein is CASSSGQGANEKLFF.

As DNA, the CDR3 is TGTGCCAGCAGCGTAGATGGGTTAGTCCAGTACTTC. Encoded protein: CASSVDGLVQYF. J is TRBJ2-7 and V is TRBV9; D is ambiguous. The V gene's germline CDR1 is SGDLS and CDR2 YYNGEE. This CDR3 is built from 12 residues. V shed 0 bases and J shed 10 bases, with 11 bases lying between them.

This chain links TRBV7-8 with TRBJ1-4, with D hard to call. This CDR3 contains 14 residues. In germline, CDR1 is SGHVS, CDR2 FQNEAQ. Trimming took 8 bases from V and 1 from J, leaving 11 bases between them. The CDR3 DNA is TGTGCCAGCGGAACACTGAGAACTAATGAAAAACTGTTTTTT. Its translation: CASGTLRTNEKLFF. Full variable domain (outside the CDR3, taken from reference TRBV7-8 and TRBJ1-4): GAGVSQSPRYKVAKRGQDVALRCDPISGHVSLFWYQQALGQGPEFLTYFQNEAQLDKSGLPSDRFFAERPEGSVSTLKIQRTQQEDSAVYLCASGTLRTNEKLFFGSGTQLSVL.

The chain couples TRBV7-9 to TRBJ2-7; possibly TRBD2 for D (6 bases). The CDR3 sequence is 14 residues long. CDR1 is SEHNR and CDR2 is FQNEAQ in the germline V gene (reference sequence). V lost 2 bases, J lost 5 bases, and 13 bases lay in between. CDR3: CASSLPGGFHEQYF. The CDR3 DNA is TGTGCCAGCAGCTTACCTGGGGGGTTCCACGAGCAGTACTTC.

V gene TRBV10-3 combines with J gene TRBJ1-4; possible D gene TRBD1, 5 bases. There are 14 residues in the CDR3. Between the trimmed V and J ends, which lost 3 bases and 5 bases, there was a span of 10 bases. Germline CDR1 ENHRY, CDR2 SYGVKD. CDR3 DNA: TGTGCCATCAGTGACAGGGAATTGAATGAAAAACTGTTTTTT. Protein sequence: CAISDRELNEKLFF.

CDR3 residues: CASSIGESLLNSPLHF. The CDR3 DNA is TGTGCCAGCAGCATAGGGGAAAGCCTACTTAATTCACCCCTCCACTTT. The chain is built from TRBV7-9 and TRBJ1-6, with a weak D call TRBD1 (5 bases). Germline V lookup: CDR1 SEHNR, CDR2 FQNEAQ (reference sequence). Trimming removed 5 bases from V and 6 bases from J, with 17 bases in between. The CDR3 consists of 16 residues.

The CDR3 loop reads CASSQGEGNYGYTF. The CDR3 region has the DNA TGTGCCAGCAGCCAAGGGGAGGGGAACTATGGCTACACCTTC. The rearrangement links TRBV4-2 to TRBJ1-2, with D tentatively TRBD1 (5 bases). This CDR3 has 14 residues. The V gene lost 1 base and the J gene lost 2 bases, with 8 bases spanning the gap. Germline CDR1 is LGHNA and CDR2 is YNFKEQ.

The V gene is TRBV12-2, the J gene TRBJ1-6; whether TRBD1, the table's D call, matches the DNA was not checked. TRBV12-2 is reported as a pseudogene. CDR3 length: 13 residues. This CDR3 reads CASRLATDSPLHF. In nucleotides, the CDR3 is TGTGCAAGTCGCTTAGCGACAGATTCACCCCTCCACTTT.

The chain is built from TRBV30 and TRBJ2-7; the match to TRBD2 covers 12 bases. V trimming: 4 bases; J trimming: 2 bases; junction bases outside the gene matches: 0. The V gene's germline CDR1 is GTSNPN and CDR2 SVGIG (reference sequence). The CDR3 length is 13 residues. The CDR3 protein is CAWTSGRAYEQYF. CDR3 DNA sequence: TGTGCCTGGACTAGCGGGAGGGCCTACGAGCAGTACTTC. Drawing the rest from reference TRBV30 and TRBJ2-7, the complete variable domain is SQTIHQWPATLVQPVGSPLSLECTVEGTSNPNLYWYRQAAGRGLQLLFYSVGIGQISSEVPQNLSASRPQDRQFILSSKKLLLSDSGFYLCAWTSGRAYEQYFGPGTRLTVT.

The chain has TRBV7-7 and TRBJ1-6; D not resolved. The V end was cut by 1 base, the J end by 9 bases, with 7 bases between. This CDR3 region has 13 residues. Germline CDR1 and CDR2: SSHAT and FNYEAQ (reference sequence). CDR3 coding DNA: TGTGCCAGCAGCTTAGAAGAGTCTTCACCCCTCCACTTT. Residues: CASSLEESSPLHF.

The chain uses TRBV4-3 and TRBJ1-4; TRBD1 is a possible D gene (6 bases). The germline gives CDR1 LGHNA, CDR2 YSLEER. The CDR3 has 14 amino acids. Trimming removed 0 bases at V and 14 bases at J, with 16 bases between. This CDR3 is CASSQERGVAILFF. The CDR3, as DNA: TGCGCCAGCAGCCAAGAAAGGGGGGTGGCTATCCTGTTTTTT.

This sequence joins TRBV4-1 and TRBJ2-2; TRBD2 agrees at 14 bases. CDR3 size: 19 residues. V lost 2 bases, J lost 5 bases, and 10 bases stayed unmatched. Looked up from germline, CDR1 is MGHRA and CDR2 is YSYEKL. CDR3 region: CASSQRPGTSGSYTGELFF. The CDR3, as DNA: TGCGCCAGCAGCCAACGCCCCGGGACTAGCGGGAGTTATACCGGGGAGCTGTTTTTT.

The chain uses TRBV18 and TRBJ2-7, with D possibly called TRBD1 or TRBD2 (6 bases each). CDR3 length: 15 residues. The germline V gene encodes CDR1 KGHSH and CDR2 LQKENI. Trimming left V 3 bases short and J 5 bases short, with 17 bases between. As DNA, the CDR3 is TGTGCCAGCTCACCCCTGGCACCGGGGGCCGACGAGCAGTACTTC. Its translation is CASSPLAPGADEQYF.

The chain employs TRBV2 and TRBJ1-2; D is perhaps TRBD1 (6 bases). Per the germline V gene, CDR1 is SNHLY and CDR2 is FYNNEI. The CDR3 has 15 amino acids. V lost 6 bases and J 2 bases, leaving 16 bases between the germline ends. The CDR3 region is CASSGDTATNYGYTF. The CDR3 DNA sequence: TGTGCCAGCAGCGGGGACACCGCCACAAACTATGGCTACACCTTC.

The rearrangement uses TRBV14 and TRBJ2-1, with D perhaps matching TRBD2 (6 bases). Germline V gives CDR1 SGHDN, CDR2 FVKESK. This CDR3 has 15 residues. V was trimmed by 4 bases and J by 4 bases, leaving 14 bases between them. The CDR3 sequence: CASSPLGGAYNEQFF. The CDR3 bases are TGTGCCAGCAGCCCACTTGGCGGGGCTTACAATGAGCAGTTCTTC. Full variable domain (rest looked up from reference TRBV14 and TRBJ2-1): EAGVTQFPSHSVIEKGQTVTLRCDPISGHDNLYWYRRVMGKEIKFLLHFVKESKQDESGMPNNRFLAERTGGTYSTLKVQPAELEDSGVYFCASSPLGGAYNEQFFGPGTRLTVL.